The clone carrying this T cell receptor (beta chain) is deemed large. Antigen unknown. The data originate from a study of T cells in localized non-small cell lung cancer. Study results and caveats: Peak T cell clonality was found in uninvolved adjacent lung, exceeding tumor. With higher T cell density in blood came longer overall survival. Only one tumor region went through sequencing, so heterogeneity may still be there.

Germline assignment: CDR1 MGHRA and CDR2 YSYEKL. This CDR3 has 15 amino acids. The ends were cut back, 2 bases at V and 4 bases at J, with 12 bases in the middle. The method was immunoSEQ multiplex PCR; TCRdb's version includes in-frame clones alone and lacks a portion of them. The repertoire holds some 300 clones, 15% to 18% seen once, with about 25% in the top ten. J is TRBJ2-1 and V is TRBV4-1; D perhaps matches TRBD1 (5 bases). The specimen comprised lung tumor tissue, sampled before any cancer treatment. The receptor's source is a male donor aged 60 or over with stage I lung adenocarcinoma. The CDR3 sequence is CASSQTPDSYNEQFF. CDR3 in DNA: TGCGCCAGCAGCCAAACCCCTGACAGTTACAATGAGCAGTTCTTC.